Listed here are 20 T cell receptor beta chains from one sample, sequenced in a study of cytomegalovirus exposure and HLA in healthy donors (dated by TCRdb to between 2016 and 2019). Library prep was done by the immunoSEQ multiplex PCR assay. For the multiplex PCR, a mixture combining 60 forward primers for TCR Vbeta segments and 13 reverse primers for TCR Jbeta segments was used. The source is immuneACCESS, and TCRdb retained only in-frame sequences with V and J called. Part of the clones is not carried over; for the studies checked, unresolved V genes explain less than half of this, and the remainder is unexplained. This sample gives around 130,000 clones in total; around 74% of them show up just once. The ten top clones hold 6.6% of the sample. The sequenced sample consisted of PBMCs. The receptors were gathered from a man aged 35 to 55 in good health and CMV-seropositive.

The chain has TRBV5-4 and TRBJ2-7; D uncertain. CDR3 length equals 13 residues. Germline V gene lookup returns CDR1 SGHNT and CDR2 YYREEE (reference sequence). Deletions cut 4 bases from V and 2 bases from J, with 10 bases between. The CDR3 coding sequence is TGTGCCAGCAGCCGCGCGATCGCCTACGAGCAGTACTTC. It encodes CASSRAIAYEQYF.

This clone was seen only a few times. The V gene is TRBV5-1, the J gene TRBJ2-1, with 11 positions matching TRBD2. The CDR3 is 15 residues long. The junction had 12 bases not matched to a gene; V was cut back by 1 base and J by 15 bases. CDR1 is SGHRS and CDR2 is YFSETQ in the germline V gene. The chain's CDR3 is CASSLKLAGEPSGFF. In DNA form, the CDR3 reads TGCGCCAGCAGCTTGAAACTAGCGGGAGAACCCTCGGGGTTCTTC. Full variable domain (outside the CDR3, taken from reference TRBV5-1 and TRBJ2-1): KAGVTQTPRYLIKTRGQQVTLSCSPISGHRSVSWYQQTPGQGLQFLFEYFSETQRNKGNFPGRFSGRQFSNSRSEMNVSTLELGDSALYLCASSLKLAGEPSGFFGPGTRLTVL.

The J gene is TRBJ2-3, the V gene TRBV11-1; 14 bases match TRBD2. Germline assignment: CDR1 SGHAT and CDR2 FQDESV (reference sequence). CDR3 size: 17 residues. Germline trimming cut 4 bases from V and 6 bases from J; bases unmatched to any gene: 9. CDR3 sequence (DNA): TGTGCCAGCAGCTCGGGGACTAGCGGGGGTCGGGCGGATACGCAGTATTTT. It yields the protein CASSSGTSGGRADTQYF.

This chain joins TRBV5-8 and TRBJ2-2, with D possibly TRBD1 on 6 matching bases. Germline V gene sequence: CDR1 SGHTS, CDR2 YDEGEE. The CDR3 runs to 14 residues. The V gene lost 4 bases and the J gene lost 7 bases, with 14 bases spanning the gap. This CDR3 is CASSLARGVGELFF. The CDR3 DNA reads as TGTGCCAGCAGCCTCGCCAGGGGTGTCGGGGAGCTGTTTTTT.

The chain recombines TRBV5-1 with TRBJ2-7; the match to TRBD2 covers 15 bases. J was trimmed by 0 bases and V by 7 bases; bases with no gene match: 11. Germline V gene lookup returns CDR1 SGHRS and CDR2 YFSETQ. The CDR3 spans 18 residues. The CDR3 nucleotides read TGCGCCAGCGGGTTCGGACTAGCGGGAGGGCTAAGCTCCTACGAGCAGTACTTC. It encodes CASGFGLAGGLSSYEQYF. The variable domain in full, completed from reference TRBV5-1 and TRBJ2-7, reads KAGVTQTPRYLIKTRGQQVTLSCSPISGHRSVSWYQQTPGQGLQFLFEYFSETQRNKGNFPGRFSGRQFSNSRSEMNVSTLELGDSALYLCASGFGLAGGLSSYEQYFGPGTRLTVT.

The rearrangement links TRBV7-9 to TRBJ2-7; 7 positions agree with TRBD1. CDR3 size: 15 residues. V lost 2 bases and J lost 3; bases outside the gene matches: 7. Germline CDR1 and CDR2: SEHNR and FQNEAQ (reference sequence). The CDR3: CASSLSETGLYEQYF. The CDR3 nucleotides are TGTGCCAGCAGCTTATCCGAGACAGGGCTCTACGAGCAGTACTTC.

The chain recombines TRBV2 with TRBJ1-3; D gene uncertain. This CDR3 spans 12 amino acids. V lost 5 bases and J lost 7, with 9 bases in between. Germline V gene lookup returns CDR1 SNHLY and CDR2 FYNNEI. CDR3 residues: CASSLTGNTIYF. CDR3 nucleotides: TGTGCCAGCAGTTTGACGGGGAACACCATATATTTT.

The table lists this clone with a few counts. The rearrangement joins TRBV28 to TRBJ2-7, with D hard to call. This CDR3 has 13 residues. Germline V gene lookup returns CDR1 MDHEN and CDR2 SYDVKM. Trimming stripped 3 bases from V and 4 bases from J, with 10 bases between. CDR3 protein: CASSLSVTYEQYF. The CDR3 bases are TGTGCCAGCAGTTTGAGTGTAACTTACGAGCAGTACTTC.

This clone appeared a single time. The chain's CDR3 is CASRFISGANVLTF. In nucleotides, the CDR3 is TGTGCCAGCAGATTTATTTCTGGGGCCAACGTCCTGACTTTC. The chain employs TRBV27 and TRBJ2-6; D unclear. The CDR3 is 14 amino acids. CDR1 and CDR2 from the germline V gene are MNHEY and SMNVEV (reference sequence). V was trimmed by 6 bases and J by 1 base, leaving 7 bases between them.

The chain uses TRBV7-8 and TRBJ2-7, with D maybe TRBD2 (7 bases). Germline assignment: CDR1 SGHVS and CDR2 FQNEAQ. This CDR3 is built from 17 residues. Trimming pared 2 bases from V and 6 bases from J, leaving 23 bases between. As DNA, the CDR3 is TGTGCCAGCAGCTTAAGTTTGGCGGGGGCCCCCTGGGGCGAGCAGTACTTC. Translation: CASSLSLAGAPWGEQYF. The variable domain in full, completed from reference TRBV7-8 and TRBJ2-7, reads GAGVSQSPRYKVAKRGQDVALRCDPISGHVSLFWYQQALGQGPEFLTYFQNEAQLDKSGLPSDRFFAERPEGSVSTLKIQRTQQEDSAVYLCASSLSLAGAPWGEQYFGPGTRLTVT.

This clone was recorded a few times. The chain recombines TRBV10-1 with TRBJ2-1; 14 bases map to TRBD2. The CDR3 length is 15 residues. The V and J ends lost 4 bases and 12 bases, in that order; junction bases with no gene match: 8. Germline V gene sequence: CDR1 WNHNN, CDR2 SYGVQD (reference sequence). CDR3 sequence reads: CASSGFGTSGSVQFF. Written as DNA, the CDR3 is TGCGCCAGCAGTGGGTTCGGGACTAGCGGGAGCGTGCAGTTCTTC.

The chain carries TRBV13 and TRBJ1-6, with TRBD1 as a possible D gene (6 bases). Trimming took 5 bases from V and 7 from J, leaving 9 bases between them. The V gene's germline CDR1 is PRHDT and CDR2 FYEKMQ (reference sequence). There are 13 residues in the CDR3. As DNA, the CDR3 is TGTGCCAGCAGCACAGGGAACAATTCACCCCTCCACTTT. Residues: CASSTGNNSPLHF.

V and J are TRBV7-8 and TRBJ1-3; maybe TRBD1 (6 bases). V was clipped by 5 bases and J by 3 bases, with 14 bases between them. In germline, CDR1 is SGHVS, CDR2 FQNEAQ. This CDR3 has 15 amino acids. The CDR3 sequence: CASSDRRTDGNTIYF. CDR3 bases: TGTGCCAGCAGCGACCGACGGACAGATGGAAACACCATATATTTT.

This clone was detected only a few times. The rearrangement uses TRBV6-1 and TRBJ1-5; D unclear. The germline V gene has CDR1 MNHNS and CDR2 SASEGT. The germline V and J ends were trimmed by 1 base and 4 bases, with 17 bases remaining between them. The CDR3 covers 17 residues. The CDR3 spells CASSEGEGGLRNQPQHF. The CDR3 region has the DNA TGTGCCAGCAGTGAAGGGGAGGGCGGGTTGCGAAATCAGCCCCAGCATTTT.

The chain recombines TRBV5-1 with TRBJ2-7, with unresolved D. Trimming stripped 4 bases from V and 2 bases from J, with 10 bases between. The CDR3 contains 13 residues. The germline gives CDR1 SGHRS, CDR2 YFSETQ. CDR3 sequence reads: CASSLESTYEQYF. The CDR3, as DNA: TGCGCCAGCAGCCTCGAGAGTACCTACGAGCAGTACTTC.

The V call is TRBV28, the J call TRBJ1-6; 7 nucleotides line up with TRBD1. Germline values: CDR1 MDHEN, CDR2 SYDVKM. V dropped 6 bases and J dropped 11; count of bases not matched to a gene: 4. The CDR3 loop spans 12 amino acids. The CDR3 is CASRNDRAPLHF. The DNA for the CDR3 is TGTGCCAGCAGAAACGACAGGGCACCCCTCCACTTT.

The chain recombines TRBV27 with TRBJ1-5; 8 bases are shared with TRBD1. The germline gives CDR1 MNHEY, CDR2 SMNVEV (reference sequence). The CDR3 loop spans 16 amino acids. Trimming cost V 2 bases and J 2 bases; bases outside gene matches: 5. CDR3 DNA sequence: TGTGCCAGCAGTTTAGGGGCGACAGGGGGCAATCAGCCCCAGCATTTT. Translated: CASSLGATGGNQPQHF.

This clone appeared a few times. J is TRBJ2-1 and V is TRBV11-3; D is uncertain. V lost 4 bases to trimming and J lost 1 base, with 11 bases between them. Looked up from germline, CDR1 is SGHNT and CDR2 is YENEEA. The CDR3 totals 15 residues. CDR3 sequence reads: CASSSSPVSYNEQFF. Written as DNA, the CDR3 is TGTGCCAGCAGCTCTAGTCCCGTTTCCTACAATGAGCAGTTCTTC.

The chain uses TRBV18 and TRBJ2-5; a weak D match, TRBD1 (5 bases). The J call may be mistaken, given a closer DNA end match to TRBJ2-7. The CDR3 loop spans 14 amino acids. Looked up from germline, CDR1 is KGHSH and CDR2 is LQKENI. CDR3 bases: TGTGCCAGCTCACCCGCAGGGATGGCCTACGAGCAGTACTTC. Protein: CASSPAGMAYEQYF.

In its sample, this clone was seen once. The chain links TRBV5-1 to TRBJ1-1, with 9 bases fitting TRBD1. Germline values: CDR1 SGHRS, CDR2 YFSETQ. The CDR3 is 15 residues long. V shed 4 bases and J 1 base; nucleotides not matched to a gene: 5. DNA for the CDR3: TGCGCCAGCAGCCCGCCGGACAGGGGGAACACTGAAGCTTTCTTT. The encoded protein is CASSPPDRGNTEAFF.